This T cell receptor beta chain was found in a study of cytomegalovirus exposure and HLA in healthy donors. Study-level findings and limits: Among TCR sequences, most were rare, though some public TCRs appeared in many donors. A few CMV-associated chains were confirmed in vitro to be specific for CMV antigens.

The table came from immunoSEQ multiplex PCR; TCRdb's copy has only in-frame clones and leaves some out. Among about 110,000 clones listed, about 85% were seen once. V lost 6 bases and J lost 8; bases outside the gene matches: 6. The CDR3 spans 13 residues. From germline, CDR1 is ENHRY and CDR2 SYGVKD. The donors belonged to the approximately 120-subject validation cohort, separate from the approximately 670-subject first cohort. Comment on this clone: The target antigen is unknown.

The chain joins TRBV10-3 to TRBJ1-4; the match to TRBD1 covers 7 bases. The sample comprised PBMCs. This clonotype was sampled from a woman in her late teens or twenties in good health and CMV-seronegative. CDR3 residues: CAISPGQREKLFF. CDR3 bases: TGTGCCATCAGCCCGGGACAGAGAGAAAAACTGTTTTTT.